This T cell receptor beta chain was recorded in a study of blood T cells in healthy people across ages. The CDR3 covers 16 residues. Germline lookup yields CDR1 MNHEY and CDR2 SMNVEV (reference sequence). V trimming: 0 bases; J trimming: 2 bases; junction bases outside the gene matches: 3. The authors ran a second PCR of roughly 6 to 12 cycles using a sample-barcoded 5' primer and a J-beta primer mix. One entry per CDR3 protein results from TCRdb running MiXCR on the 5' RACE reads. The table has around 1,000,000 distinct CDR3 sequences, under 40% seen once; the top ten hold about an eighth. A minimum of 7 million PBMCs was isolated per sample.

J is TRBJ1-2 and V is TRBV27, with 10 positions matching TRBD1. The TCR comes from a man aged 18 to 29 in good health. Sample: blood. This chain's CDR3 is CASSLSRTGGNYGYTF. CDR3 nucleotides: TGTGCCAGCAGTTTATCAAGGACAGGGGGAAACTATGGCTACACCTTC.